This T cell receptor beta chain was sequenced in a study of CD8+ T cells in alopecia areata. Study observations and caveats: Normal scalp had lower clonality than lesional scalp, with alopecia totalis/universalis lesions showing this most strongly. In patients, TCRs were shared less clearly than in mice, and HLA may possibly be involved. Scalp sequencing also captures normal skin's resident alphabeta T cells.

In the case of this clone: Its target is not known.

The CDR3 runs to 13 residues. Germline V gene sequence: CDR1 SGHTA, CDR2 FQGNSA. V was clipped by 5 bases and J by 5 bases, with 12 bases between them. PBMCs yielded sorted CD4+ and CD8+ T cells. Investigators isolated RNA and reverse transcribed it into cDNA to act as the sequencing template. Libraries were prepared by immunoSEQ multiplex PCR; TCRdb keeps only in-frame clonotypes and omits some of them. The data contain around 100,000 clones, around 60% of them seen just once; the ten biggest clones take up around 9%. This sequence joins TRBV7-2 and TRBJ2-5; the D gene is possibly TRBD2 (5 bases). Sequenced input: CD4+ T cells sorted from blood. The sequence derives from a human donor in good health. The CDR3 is CASSGGPGETQYF. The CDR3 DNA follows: TGTGCCAGCAGCGGAGGACCGGGGGAGACCCAGTACTTC. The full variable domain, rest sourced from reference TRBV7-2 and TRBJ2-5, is GAGVSQSPSNKVTEKGKDVELRCDPISGHTALYWYRQSLGQGLEFLIYFQGNSAPDKSGLPSDRFSAERTGGSVSTLTIQRTQQEDSAVYLCASSGGPGETQYFGPGTRLLVL.